This TCR beta chain was identified during a study of vaccination and CD4 T cells after COVID-19. CDR1 and CDR2 from the germline V gene are SGHRS and YFSETQ. This CDR3 spans 14 amino acids. Trimming pared 1 base from V and 3 bases from J, leaving 10 bases between. Treatment described: approximately 11-day PBMC culture with coronavirus spike peptide pools or control peptides (ViraFEST assay). CD4+ T cells that came from the unexposed donor were collected before the COVID-19 pandemic (2011-2018). Peptide pool stimulation in ViraFEST expanded antigen-specific T cells, whose TCRs were then sequenced. This clonotype occurred a few times. Its antigen is undetermined. The Oncomine TCR Beta short-read assay was applied to DNA of cultured CD4+ T cells. TCRdb called the PCR reads again in MiXCR, with one record for every CDR3 protein. This sample has 2,800 or so distinct CDR3 sequences, with 25% to 30% found just once.

This sequence was found in a human donor in good health. The chain carries TRBV5-1 and TRBJ1-1; unclear D gene. Sequencing was done on a sample of CD4+ T cells from blood, cultured in vitro. CDR3: CASSLRGWDTEAFF. CDR3 bases: TGCGCCAGCAGCTTGCGGGGATGGGACACTGAAGCTTTCTTT.